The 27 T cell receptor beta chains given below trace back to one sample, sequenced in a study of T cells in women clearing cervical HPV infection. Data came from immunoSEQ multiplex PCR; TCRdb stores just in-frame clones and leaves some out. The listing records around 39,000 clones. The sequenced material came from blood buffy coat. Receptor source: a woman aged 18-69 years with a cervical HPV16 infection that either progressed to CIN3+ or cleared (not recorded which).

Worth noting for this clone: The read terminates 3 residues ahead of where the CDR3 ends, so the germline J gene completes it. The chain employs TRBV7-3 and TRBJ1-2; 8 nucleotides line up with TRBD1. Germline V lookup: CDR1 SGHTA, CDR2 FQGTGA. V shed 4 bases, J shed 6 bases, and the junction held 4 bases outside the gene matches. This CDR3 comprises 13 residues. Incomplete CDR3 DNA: TGTGCCAGCAGCTCCGGACAGGGCCATGGC. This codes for CASSSGQGHG. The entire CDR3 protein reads CASSSGQGHGYTF.

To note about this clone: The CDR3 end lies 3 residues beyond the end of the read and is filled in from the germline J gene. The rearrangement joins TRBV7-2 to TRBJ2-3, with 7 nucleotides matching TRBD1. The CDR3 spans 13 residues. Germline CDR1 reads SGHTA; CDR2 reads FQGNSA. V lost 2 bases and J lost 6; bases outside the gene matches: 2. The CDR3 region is CASSLLRGDTQYF. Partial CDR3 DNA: TGTGCCAGCAGCTTACTCAGGGGGGATACG.

CDR3 DNA (partial): TGTGCCAGCAGCCCGGGACAGATTAACTATGGC. Amino acids: CASSPGQINYG. Given in full, the CDR3 is CASSPGQINYGYTF. V is TRBV11-1 and J is TRBJ1-2, with 7 bases matching TRBD1. The CDR3 end falls 3 residues outside the read, so it is completed with the germline J gene. CDR1 and CDR2 from the germline V gene are SGHAT and FQDESV (reference sequence). Unmatched junction bases numbered 4, after V lost 5 bases and J lost 1 base. The length of the CDR3 is 14 residues.

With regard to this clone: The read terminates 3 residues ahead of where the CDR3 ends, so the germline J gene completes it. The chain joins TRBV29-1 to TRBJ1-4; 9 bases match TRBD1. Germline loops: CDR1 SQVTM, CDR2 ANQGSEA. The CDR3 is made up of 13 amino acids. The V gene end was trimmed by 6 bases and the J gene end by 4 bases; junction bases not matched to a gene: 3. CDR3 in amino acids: CSVGGQGNEKLFF. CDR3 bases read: TGCAGCGTAGGGGGACAGGGTAATGAAAAA.

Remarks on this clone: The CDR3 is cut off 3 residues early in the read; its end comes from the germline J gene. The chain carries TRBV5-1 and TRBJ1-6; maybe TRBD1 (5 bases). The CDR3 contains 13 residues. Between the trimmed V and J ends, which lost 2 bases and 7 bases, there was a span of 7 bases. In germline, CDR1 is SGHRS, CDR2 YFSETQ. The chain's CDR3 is CASSFDRNSPLHF. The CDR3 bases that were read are TGCGCCAGCAGCTTTGACAGAAATTCACCC.

CDR3 DNA (partial): TGTGCCAGTATTCTACAGGGGGACACTGAA. Its protein product is CASILQGDTE. The CDR3 in full is CASILQGDTEAFF. The chain has TRBV19 and TRBJ1-1, with 8 bases fitting TRBD1. The CDR3 is cut off 3 residues early in the read; its end comes from the germline J gene. V lost 7 bases, J lost 3 bases, and 4 bases stayed unmatched. Germline loops: CDR1 LNHDA, CDR2 SQIVND (reference sequence). The CDR3 runs 13 residues.

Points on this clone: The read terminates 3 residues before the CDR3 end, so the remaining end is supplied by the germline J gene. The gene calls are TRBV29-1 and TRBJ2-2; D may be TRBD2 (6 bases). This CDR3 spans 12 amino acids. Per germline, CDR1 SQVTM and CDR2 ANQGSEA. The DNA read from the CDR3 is TGCAGCGCCCTACCGTCGGGGGAAAAG. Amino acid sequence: CSALPSGEK. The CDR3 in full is CSALPSGEKLFF.

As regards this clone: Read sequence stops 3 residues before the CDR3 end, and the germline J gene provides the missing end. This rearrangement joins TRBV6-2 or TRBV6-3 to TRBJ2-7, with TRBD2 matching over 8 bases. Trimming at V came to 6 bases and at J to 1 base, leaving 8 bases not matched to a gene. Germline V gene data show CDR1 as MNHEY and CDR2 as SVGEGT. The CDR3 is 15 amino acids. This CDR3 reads CASRQGLAESYEQYF. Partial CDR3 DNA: TGTGCCAGCAGACAAGGACTAGCCGAATCCTACGAG.

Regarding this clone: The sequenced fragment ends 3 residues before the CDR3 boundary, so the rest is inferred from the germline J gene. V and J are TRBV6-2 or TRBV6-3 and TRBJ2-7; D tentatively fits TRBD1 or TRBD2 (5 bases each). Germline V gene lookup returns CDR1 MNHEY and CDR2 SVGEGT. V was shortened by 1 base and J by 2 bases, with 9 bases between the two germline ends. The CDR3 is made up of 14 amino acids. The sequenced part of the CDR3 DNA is TGTGCCAGCAGTTACTATGAGGGGACCTACGAG. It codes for CASSYYEGTYE. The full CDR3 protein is CASSYYEGTYEQYF.

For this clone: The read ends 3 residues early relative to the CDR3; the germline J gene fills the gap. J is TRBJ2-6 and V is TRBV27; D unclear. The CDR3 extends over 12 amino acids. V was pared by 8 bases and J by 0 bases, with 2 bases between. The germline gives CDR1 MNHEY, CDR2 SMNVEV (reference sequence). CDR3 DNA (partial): TGTGCCAGCCGCTCTGGGGCCAACGTC. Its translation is CASRSGANV. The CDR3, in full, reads CASRSGANVLTF.

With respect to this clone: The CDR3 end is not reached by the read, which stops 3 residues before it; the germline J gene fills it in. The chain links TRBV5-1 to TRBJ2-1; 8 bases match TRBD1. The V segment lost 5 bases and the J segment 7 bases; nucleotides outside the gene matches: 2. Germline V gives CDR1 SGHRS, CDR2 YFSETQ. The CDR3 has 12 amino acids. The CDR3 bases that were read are TGCGCCAGCAGGACAGGGGAAAATGAG. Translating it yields CASRTGENE. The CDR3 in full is CASRTGENEQFF. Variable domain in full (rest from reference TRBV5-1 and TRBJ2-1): KAGVTQTPRYLIKTRGQQVTLSCSPISGHRSVSWYQQTPGQGLQFLFEYFSETQRNKGNFPGRFSGRQFSNSRSEMNVSTLELGDSALYLCASRTGENEQFFGPGTRLTVL.

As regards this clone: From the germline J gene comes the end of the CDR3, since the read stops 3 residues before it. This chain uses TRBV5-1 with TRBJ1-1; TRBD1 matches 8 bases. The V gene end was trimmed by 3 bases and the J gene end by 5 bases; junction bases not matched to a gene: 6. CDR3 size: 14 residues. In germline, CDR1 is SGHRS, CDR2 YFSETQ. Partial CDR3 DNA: TGCGCCAGCAGCTGGGGACAGGCTTTGACTGAA. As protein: CASSWGQALTE. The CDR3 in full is CASSWGQALTEAFF.

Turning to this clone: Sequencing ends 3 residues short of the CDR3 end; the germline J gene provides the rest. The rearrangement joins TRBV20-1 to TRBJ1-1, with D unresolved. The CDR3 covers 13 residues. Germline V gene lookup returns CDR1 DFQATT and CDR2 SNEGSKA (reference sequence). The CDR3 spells CSARPPGPGGAFF. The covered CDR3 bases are TGCAGTGCTAGACCTCCGGGTCCCGGTGGA.

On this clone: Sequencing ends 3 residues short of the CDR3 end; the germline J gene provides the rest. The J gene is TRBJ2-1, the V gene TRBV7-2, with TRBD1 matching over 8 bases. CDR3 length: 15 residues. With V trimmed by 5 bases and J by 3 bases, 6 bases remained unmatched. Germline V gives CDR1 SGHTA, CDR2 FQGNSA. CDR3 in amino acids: CASSKDRGGYNEQFF. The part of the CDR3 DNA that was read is TGTGCCAGCAGCAAAGACAGGGGAGGCTACAATGAG.

The chain's CDR3 is CASSRTSGSRNTQYF. CDR3 bases read: TGTGCCAGCAGCCGGACTAGCGGGAGCAGGAATACG. This chain connects TRBV7-3 to TRBJ2-3; 13 bases agree with TRBD2. With the read ending 3 residues before the CDR3 end, the germline J gene is used to fill in that end. Trimming at V came to 5 bases and at J to 7 bases, leaving 6 bases not matched to a gene. The CDR3 extends over 15 amino acids. CDR1 SGHTA and CDR2 FQGTGA come from the germline V gene.

The CDR3 here is CSARDGFIGFDTQYF. The sequenced part of the CDR3 DNA is TGCAGTGCTAGAGATGGTTTCATCGGTTTTGATACG. V usage is TRBV20-1 and J usage is TRBJ2-3; the D is unclear. The read halts 3 residues ahead of the CDR3 end, with the missing end drawn from the germline J gene. V lost 0 bases, J lost 6 bases, and 16 bases lay in between. The CDR3 has 15 amino acids. Germline values: CDR1 DFQATT, CDR2 SNEGSKA (reference sequence).

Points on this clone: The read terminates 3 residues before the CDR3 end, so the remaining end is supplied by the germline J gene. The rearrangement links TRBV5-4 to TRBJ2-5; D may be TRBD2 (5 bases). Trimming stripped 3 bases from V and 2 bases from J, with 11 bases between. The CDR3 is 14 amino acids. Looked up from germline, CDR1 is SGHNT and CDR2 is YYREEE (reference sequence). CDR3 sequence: CASSWRTGQETQYF. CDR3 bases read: TGTGCCAGCAGCTGGAGAACGGGGCAAGAGACC.

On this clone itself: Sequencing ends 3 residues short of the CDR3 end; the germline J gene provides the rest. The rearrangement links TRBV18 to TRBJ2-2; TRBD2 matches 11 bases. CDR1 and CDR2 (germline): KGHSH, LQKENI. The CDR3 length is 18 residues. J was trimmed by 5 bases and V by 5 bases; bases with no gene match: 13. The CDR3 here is CASSTRPGTSGPTGELFF. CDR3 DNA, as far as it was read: TGTGCCAGCTCAACACGTCCCGGGACTAGCGGACCAACCGGGGAG.

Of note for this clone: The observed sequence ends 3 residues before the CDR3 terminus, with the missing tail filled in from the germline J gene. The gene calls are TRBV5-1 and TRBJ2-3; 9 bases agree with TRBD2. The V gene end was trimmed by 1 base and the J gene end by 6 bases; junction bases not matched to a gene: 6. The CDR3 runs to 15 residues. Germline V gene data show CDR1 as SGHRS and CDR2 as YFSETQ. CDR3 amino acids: CASSLRREGQDTQYF. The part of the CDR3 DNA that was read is TGCGCCAGCAGCTTGCGGCGGGAGGGCCAGGATACG.

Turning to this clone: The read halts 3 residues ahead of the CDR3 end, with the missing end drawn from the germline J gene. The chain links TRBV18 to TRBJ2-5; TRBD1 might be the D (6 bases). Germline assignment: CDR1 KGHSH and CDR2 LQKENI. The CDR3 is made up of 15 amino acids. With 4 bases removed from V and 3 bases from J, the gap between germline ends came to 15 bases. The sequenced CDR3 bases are TGTGCCAGCTCACGGGGGCAGGGACGGGAAGAGACC. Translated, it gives CASSRGQGREET. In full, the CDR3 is CASSRGQGREETQYF.

The sequenced part of the CDR3 DNA is TGTGCCAGCAGTGAAGATGAGAGGACAGCCCACCAAAACAAAGAGACC. It codes for CASSEDERTAHQNKET. The CDR3 in its entirety is CASSEDERTAHQNKETQYF. The V gene is TRBV6-1, the J gene TRBJ2-5, with TRBD1 as a possible D gene (6 bases). Sequencing ends 3 residues short of the CDR3 end; the germline J gene provides the rest. The ends were cut back, 1 base at V and 3 bases at J, with 24 bases in the middle. Germline lookup yields CDR1 MNHNS and CDR2 SASEGT. The CDR3 spans 19 residues.

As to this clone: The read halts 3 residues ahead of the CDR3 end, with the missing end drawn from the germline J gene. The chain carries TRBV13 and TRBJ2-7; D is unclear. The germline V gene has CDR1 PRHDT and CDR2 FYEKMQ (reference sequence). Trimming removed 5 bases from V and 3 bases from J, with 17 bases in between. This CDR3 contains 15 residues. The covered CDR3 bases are TGTGCCAGCAGCCGAAATTTAGCCCTTAGCTACGAG. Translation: CASSRNLALSYE. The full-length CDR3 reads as CASSRNLALSYEQYF.

Here the CDR3 reads CASIDVGRDHEQFF. The CDR3 bases that were read are TGTGCCAGCATTGACGTCGGCAGGGATCATGAG. The chain uses TRBV6-2 or TRBV6-3 and TRBJ2-1, with D perhaps TRBD1 (5 bases). From the germline J gene comes the end of the CDR3, since the read stops 3 residues before it. Trimming removed 7 bases from V and 8 bases from J, with 18 bases in between. CDR1 MNHEY and CDR2 SVGEGT come from the germline V gene. This CDR3 is built from 14 residues.

The DNA read from the CDR3 is TGTGCCAGCAGTGTAGGGGGGGAGCCCTACAATGAG. Translating it yields CASSVGGEPYNE. The full-length CDR3 reads as CASSVGGEPYNEQFF. This chain uses TRBV2 with TRBJ2-1, with D possibly matching TRBD2 (7 bases). The read is 3 residues too short to cover the CDR3 end, so that end is filled in from the germline J gene. Trimming removed 4 bases from V and 2 bases from J, with 12 bases in between. CDR1 is SNHLY and CDR2 is FYNNEI in the germline V gene. The CDR3 covers 15 residues.

The CDR3 bases that were read are TGCGCCAGCAGCCAGGCCAGAGGAGGGGGCACAGATACG. This codes for CASSQARGGGTDT. The entire CDR3 reads CASSQARGGGTDTQYF. The V call is TRBV4-1, the J call TRBJ2-3; D possibly corresponds to TRBD2 (6 bases). The read gets to within 3 residues of the CDR3 end, and the germline J gene fills in the rest. The CDR3 consists of 16 residues. The V gene's germline CDR1 is MGHRA and CDR2 YSYEKL. The V end lost 3 bases, the J end lost 1 base, and 14 bases lay between the germline ends.

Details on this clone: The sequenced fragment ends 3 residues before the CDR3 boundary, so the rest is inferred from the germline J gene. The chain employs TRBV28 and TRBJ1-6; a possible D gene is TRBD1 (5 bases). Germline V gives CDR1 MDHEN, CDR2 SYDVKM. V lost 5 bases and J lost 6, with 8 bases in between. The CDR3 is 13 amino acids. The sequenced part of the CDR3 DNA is TGTGCCAGCAGTGCGACAGTTAATTCACCC. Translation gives CASSATVNSP. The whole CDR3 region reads CASSATVNSPLHF.

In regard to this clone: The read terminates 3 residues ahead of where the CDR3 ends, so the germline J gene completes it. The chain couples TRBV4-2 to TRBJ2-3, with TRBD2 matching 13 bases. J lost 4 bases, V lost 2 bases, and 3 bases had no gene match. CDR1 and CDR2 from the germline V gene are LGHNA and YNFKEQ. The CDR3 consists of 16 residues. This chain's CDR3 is CASSQYTSGGADTQYF. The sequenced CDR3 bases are TGTGCCAGCAGCCAATACACTAGCGGGGGGGCAGATACG.